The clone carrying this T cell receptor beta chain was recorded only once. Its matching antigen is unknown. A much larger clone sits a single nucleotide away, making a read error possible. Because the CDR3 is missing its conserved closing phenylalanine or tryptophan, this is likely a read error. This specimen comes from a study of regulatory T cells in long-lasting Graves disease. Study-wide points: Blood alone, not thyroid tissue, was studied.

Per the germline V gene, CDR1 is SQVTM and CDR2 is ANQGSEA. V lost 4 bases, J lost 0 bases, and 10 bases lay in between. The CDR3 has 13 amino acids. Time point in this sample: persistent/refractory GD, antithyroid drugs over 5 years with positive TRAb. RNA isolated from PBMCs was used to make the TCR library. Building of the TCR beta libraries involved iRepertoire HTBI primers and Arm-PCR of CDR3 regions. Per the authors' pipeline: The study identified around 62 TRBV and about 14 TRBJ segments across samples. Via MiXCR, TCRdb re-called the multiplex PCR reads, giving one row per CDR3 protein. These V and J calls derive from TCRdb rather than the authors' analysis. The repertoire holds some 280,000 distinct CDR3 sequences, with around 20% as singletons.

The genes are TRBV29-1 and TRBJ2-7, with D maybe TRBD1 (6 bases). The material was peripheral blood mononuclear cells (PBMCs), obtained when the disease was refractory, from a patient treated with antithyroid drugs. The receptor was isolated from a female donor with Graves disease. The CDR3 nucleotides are TGCAGCGTTGCAGGGGAAAGCTCCTACGAGCAGTACCTC. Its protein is CSVAGESSYEQYL.